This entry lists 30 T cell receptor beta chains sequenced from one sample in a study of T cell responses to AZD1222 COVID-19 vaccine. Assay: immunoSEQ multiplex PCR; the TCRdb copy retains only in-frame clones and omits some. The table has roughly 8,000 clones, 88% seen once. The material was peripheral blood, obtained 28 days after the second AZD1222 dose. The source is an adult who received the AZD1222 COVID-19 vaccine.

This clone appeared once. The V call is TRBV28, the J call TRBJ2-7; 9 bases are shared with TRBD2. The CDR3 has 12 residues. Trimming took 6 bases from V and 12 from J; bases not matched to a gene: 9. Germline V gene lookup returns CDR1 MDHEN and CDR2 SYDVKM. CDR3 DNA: TGTGCCAGCAGAGTAGCGGGAGAGAATGGGTACTTC. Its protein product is CASRVAGENGYF. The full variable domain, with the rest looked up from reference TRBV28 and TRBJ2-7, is DVKVTQSSRYLVKRTGEKVFLECVQDMDHENMFWYRQDPGLGLRLIYFSYDVKMKEKGDIPEGYSVSREKKERFSLILESASTNQTSMYLCASRVAGENGYFGPGTRLTVT.

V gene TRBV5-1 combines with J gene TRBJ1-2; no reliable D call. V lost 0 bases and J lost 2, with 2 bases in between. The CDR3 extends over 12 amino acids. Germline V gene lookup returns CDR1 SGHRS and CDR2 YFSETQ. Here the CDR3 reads CASSLENYGYTF. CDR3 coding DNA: TGCGCCAGCAGCTTGGAGAACTATGGCTACACCTTC.

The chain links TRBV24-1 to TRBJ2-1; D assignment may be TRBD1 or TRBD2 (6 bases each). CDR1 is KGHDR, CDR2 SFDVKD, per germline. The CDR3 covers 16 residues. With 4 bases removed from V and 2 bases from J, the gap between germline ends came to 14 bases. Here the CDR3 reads CATSDGGGPTYNEQFF. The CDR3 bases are TGTGCCACCAGTGACGGAGGGGGGCCTACCTACAATGAGCAGTTCTTC.

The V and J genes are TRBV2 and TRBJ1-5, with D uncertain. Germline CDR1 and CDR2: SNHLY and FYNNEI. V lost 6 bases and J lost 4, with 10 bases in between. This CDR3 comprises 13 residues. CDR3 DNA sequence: TGTGCCAGCAGGGCAGACTCGAATCAGCCCCAGCATTTT. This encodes CASRADSNQPQHF.

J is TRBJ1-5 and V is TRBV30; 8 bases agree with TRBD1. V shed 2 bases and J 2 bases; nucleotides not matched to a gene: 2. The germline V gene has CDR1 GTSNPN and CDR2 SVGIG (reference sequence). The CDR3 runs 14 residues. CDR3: CAWSLGQGNQPQHF. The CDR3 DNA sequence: TGTGCCTGGAGTCTGGGACAGGGCAATCAGCCCCAGCATTTT.

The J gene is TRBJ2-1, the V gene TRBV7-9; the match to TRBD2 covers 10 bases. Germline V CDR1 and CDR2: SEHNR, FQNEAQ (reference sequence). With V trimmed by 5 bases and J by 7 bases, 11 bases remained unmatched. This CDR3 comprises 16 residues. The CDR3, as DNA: TGTGCCAGCAGCCCAGAGCCGGGACTAGCGTCAAATGAGCAGTTCTTC. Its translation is CASSPEPGLASNEQFF.

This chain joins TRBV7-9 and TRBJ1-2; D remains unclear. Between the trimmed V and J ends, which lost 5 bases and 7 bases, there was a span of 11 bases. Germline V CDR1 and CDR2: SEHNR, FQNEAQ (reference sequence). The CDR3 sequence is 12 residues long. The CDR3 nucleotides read TGTGCCAGCAGCCTGGAGGTACGTGGCTACACCTTC. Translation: CASSLEVRGYTF.

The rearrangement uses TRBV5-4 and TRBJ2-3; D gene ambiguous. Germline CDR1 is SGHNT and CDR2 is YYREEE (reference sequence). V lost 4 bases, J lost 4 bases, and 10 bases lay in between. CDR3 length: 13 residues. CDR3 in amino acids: CASSRAPPDTQYF. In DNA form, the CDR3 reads TGTGCCAGCAGCCGAGCCCCCCCAGATACGCAGTATTTT.

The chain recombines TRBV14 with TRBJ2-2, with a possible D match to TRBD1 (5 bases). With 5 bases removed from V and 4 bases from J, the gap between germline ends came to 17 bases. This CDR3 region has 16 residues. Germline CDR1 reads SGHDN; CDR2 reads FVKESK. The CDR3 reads CASSLKEGAGTGELFF. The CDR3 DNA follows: TGTGCCAGCAGCTTAAAGGAAGGGGCCGGCACCGGGGAGCTGTTTTTT.

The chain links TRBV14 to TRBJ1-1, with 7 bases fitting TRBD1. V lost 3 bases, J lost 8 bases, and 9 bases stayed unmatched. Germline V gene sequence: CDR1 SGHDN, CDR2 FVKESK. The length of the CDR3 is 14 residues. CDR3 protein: CASSHLMEGQEAFF. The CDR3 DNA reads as TGTGCCAGCAGCCACCTCATGGAGGGACAGGAAGCTTTCTTT.

CDR3 nucleotides: TGTGCCAGCAGCCAAGACTTACAGGGGTACTATGGCTACACCTTC. This gives the protein CASSQDLQGYYGYTF. The rearrangement links TRBV7-8 to TRBJ1-2, with 7 bases that match TRBD1. The germline CDR1 and CDR2 sequences are SGHVS and FQNEAQ. The CDR3 length is 15 residues. Losses at the gene ends were 5 bases for V and 3 bases for J; bases not matched to a gene: 9.

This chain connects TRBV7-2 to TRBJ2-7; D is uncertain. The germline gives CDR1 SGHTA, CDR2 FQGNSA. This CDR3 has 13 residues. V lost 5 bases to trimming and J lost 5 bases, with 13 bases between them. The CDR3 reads CASSLDKIDEQYF. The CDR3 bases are TGTGCCAGCAGCCTGGATAAAATAGACGAGCAGTACTTC. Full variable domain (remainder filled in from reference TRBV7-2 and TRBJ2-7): GAGVSQSPSNKVTEKGKDVELRCDPISGHTALYWYRQSLGQGLEFLIYFQGNSAPDKSGLPSDRFSAERTGGSVSTLTIQRTQQEDSAVYLCASSLDKIDEQYFGPGTRLTVT.

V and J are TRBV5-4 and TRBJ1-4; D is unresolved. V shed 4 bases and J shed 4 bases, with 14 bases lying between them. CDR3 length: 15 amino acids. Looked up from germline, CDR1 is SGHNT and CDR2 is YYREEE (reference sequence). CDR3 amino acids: CASSPTAGGNEKLFF. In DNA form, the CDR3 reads TGTGCCAGCAGCCCGACGGCCGGTGGTAATGAAAAACTGTTTTTT.

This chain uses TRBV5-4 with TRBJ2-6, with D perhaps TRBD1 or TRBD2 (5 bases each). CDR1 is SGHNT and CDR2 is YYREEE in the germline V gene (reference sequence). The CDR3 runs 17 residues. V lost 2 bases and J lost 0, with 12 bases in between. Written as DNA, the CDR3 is TGTGCCAGCAGCTTTGGGGGTAGGAGCTCTGGGGCCAACGTCCTGACTTTC. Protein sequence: CASSFGGRSSGANVLTF.

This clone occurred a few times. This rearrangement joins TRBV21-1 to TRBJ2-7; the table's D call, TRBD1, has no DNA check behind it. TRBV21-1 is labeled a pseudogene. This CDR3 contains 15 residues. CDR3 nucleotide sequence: TGTGCCAGCAGCAAACCGGGACAGGGTACGTACGAGCAGTACTTC. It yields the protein CASSKPGQGTYEQYF.

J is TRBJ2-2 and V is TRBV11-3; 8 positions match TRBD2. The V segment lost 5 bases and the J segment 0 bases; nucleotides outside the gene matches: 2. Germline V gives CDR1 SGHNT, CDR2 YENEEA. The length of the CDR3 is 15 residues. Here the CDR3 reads CASSRGGSNTGELFF. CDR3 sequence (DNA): TGTGCCAGCAGCCGGGGGGGTTCGAACACCGGGGAGCTGTTTTTT.

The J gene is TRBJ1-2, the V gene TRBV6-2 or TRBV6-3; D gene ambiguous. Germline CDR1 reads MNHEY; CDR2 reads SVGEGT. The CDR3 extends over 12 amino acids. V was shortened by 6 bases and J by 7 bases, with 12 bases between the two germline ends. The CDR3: CASSPRVSGYTF. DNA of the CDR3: TGTGCCAGCAGCCCTAGGGTTAGTGGCTACACCTTC.

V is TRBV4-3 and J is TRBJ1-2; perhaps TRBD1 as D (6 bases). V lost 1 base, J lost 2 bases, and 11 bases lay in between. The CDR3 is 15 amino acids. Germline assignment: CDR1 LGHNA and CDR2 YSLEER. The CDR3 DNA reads TGCGCCAGCAGCCAAGCTTCCGGACAGAACTATGGCTACACCTTC. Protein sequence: CASSQASGQNYGYTF.

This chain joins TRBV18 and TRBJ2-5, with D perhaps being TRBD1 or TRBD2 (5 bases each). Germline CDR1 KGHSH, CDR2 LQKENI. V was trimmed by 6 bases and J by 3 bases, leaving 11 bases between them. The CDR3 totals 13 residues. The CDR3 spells CASSLQGEETQYF. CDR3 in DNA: TGTGCCAGCTCCCTGCAGGGAGAAGAGACCCAGTACTTC.

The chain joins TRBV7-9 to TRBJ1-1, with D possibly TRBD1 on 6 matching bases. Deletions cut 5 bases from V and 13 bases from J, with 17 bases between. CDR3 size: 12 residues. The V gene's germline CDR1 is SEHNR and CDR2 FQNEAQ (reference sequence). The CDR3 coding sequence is TGTGCCAGCAGCACCGGACAGCCACCCGTTTTCTTT. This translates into CASSTGQPPVFF.

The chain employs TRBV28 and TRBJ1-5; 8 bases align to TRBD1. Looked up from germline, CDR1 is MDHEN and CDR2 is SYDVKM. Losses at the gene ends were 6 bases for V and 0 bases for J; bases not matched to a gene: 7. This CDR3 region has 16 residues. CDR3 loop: CASRTTGDYSNQPQHF. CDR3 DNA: TGTGCCAGCAGGACGACAGGGGATTATAGCAATCAGCCCCAGCATTTT.

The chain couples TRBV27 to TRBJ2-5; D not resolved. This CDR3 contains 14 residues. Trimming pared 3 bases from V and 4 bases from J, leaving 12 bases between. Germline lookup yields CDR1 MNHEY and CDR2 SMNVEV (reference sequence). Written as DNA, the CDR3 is TGTGCCAGCAGTTTTGGGTATTTGGGAGAGACCCAGTACTTC. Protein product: CASSFGYLGETQYF.

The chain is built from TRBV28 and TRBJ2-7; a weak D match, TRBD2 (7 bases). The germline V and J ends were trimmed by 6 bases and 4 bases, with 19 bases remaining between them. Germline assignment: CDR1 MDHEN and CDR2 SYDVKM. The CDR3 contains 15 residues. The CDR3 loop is CASRTFRGALYEQYF. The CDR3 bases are TGTGCCAGCAGGACCTTTCGGGGGGCCTTGTACGAGCAGTACTTC.

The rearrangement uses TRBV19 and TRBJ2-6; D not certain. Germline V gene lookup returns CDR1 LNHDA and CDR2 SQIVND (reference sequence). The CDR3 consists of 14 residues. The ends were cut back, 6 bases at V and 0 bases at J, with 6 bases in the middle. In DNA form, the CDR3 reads TGTGCCAGTAGCCATCCCTCTGGGGCCAACGTCCTGACTTTC. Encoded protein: CASSHPSGANVLTF.

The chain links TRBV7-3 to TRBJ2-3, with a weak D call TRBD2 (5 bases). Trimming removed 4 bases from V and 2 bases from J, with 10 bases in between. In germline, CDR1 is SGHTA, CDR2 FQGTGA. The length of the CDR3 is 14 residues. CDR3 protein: CASSSSGNTDTQYF. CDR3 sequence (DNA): TGTGCCAGCAGCTCCTCGGGGAACACAGATACGCAGTATTTT. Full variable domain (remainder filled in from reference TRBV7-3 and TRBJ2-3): GAGVSQTPSNKVTEKGKYVELRCDPISGHTALYWYRQSLGQGPEFLIYFQGTGAADDSGLPNDRFFAVRPEGSVSTLKIQRTERGDSAVYLCASSSSGNTDTQYFGPGTRLTVL.

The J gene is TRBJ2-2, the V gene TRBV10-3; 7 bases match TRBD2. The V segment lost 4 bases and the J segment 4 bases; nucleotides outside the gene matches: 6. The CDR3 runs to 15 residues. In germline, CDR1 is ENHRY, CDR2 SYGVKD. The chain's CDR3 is CAISGGSSFTGELFF. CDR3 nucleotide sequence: TGTGCCATCAGTGGCGGGAGCTCGTTCACCGGGGAGCTGTTTTTT.

The CDR3 nucleotides read TGTGCCAGCAGTTTACAAGGGGGCGGGTATGGCTACACCTTC. Protein sequence: CASSLQGGGYGYTF. The chain is built from TRBV27 and TRBJ1-2, with 7 bases lining up with TRBD1. After removal of 2 bases from V and 5 bases from J, the junction contained 5 bases not matched to a gene. Germline-derived CDR1 and CDR2 are MNHEY and SMNVEV (reference sequence). There are 14 residues in the CDR3.

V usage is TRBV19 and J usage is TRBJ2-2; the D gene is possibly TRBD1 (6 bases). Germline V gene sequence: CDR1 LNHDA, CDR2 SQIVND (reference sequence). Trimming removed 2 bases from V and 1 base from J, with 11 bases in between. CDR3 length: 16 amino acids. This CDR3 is CASSISGQRNTGELFF. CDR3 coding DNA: TGTGCCAGTAGTATATCGGGACAACGGAACACCGGGGAGCTGTTTTTT.

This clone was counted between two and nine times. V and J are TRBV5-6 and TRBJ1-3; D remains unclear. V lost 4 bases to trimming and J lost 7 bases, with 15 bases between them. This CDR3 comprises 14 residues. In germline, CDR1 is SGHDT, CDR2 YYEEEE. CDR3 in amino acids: CASSKVQPLNTIYF. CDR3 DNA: TGTGCCAGCAGCAAGGTTCAGCCCTTGAACACCATATATTTT. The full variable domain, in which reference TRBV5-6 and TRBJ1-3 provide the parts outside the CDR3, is DAGVTQSPTHLIKTRGQQVTLRCSPKSGHDTVSWYQQALGQGPQFIFQYYEEEERQRGNFPDRFSGHQFPNYSSELNVNALLLGDSALYLCASSKVQPLNTIYFGEGSWLTVV.

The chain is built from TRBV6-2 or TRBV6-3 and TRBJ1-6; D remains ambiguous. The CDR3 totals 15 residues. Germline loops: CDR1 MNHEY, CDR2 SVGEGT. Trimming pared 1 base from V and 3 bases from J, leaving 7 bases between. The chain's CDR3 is CASSYFGDYNSPLHF. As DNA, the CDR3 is TGTGCCAGCAGTTACTTTGGGGACTATAATTCACCCCTCCACTTT.